This is a list of T cell receptor beta chains from one sample in a study of T cell responses to AZD1222 COVID-19 vaccine. Method: immunoSEQ multiplex PCR; TCRdb's copy keeps in-frame clones and lacks some. This table has nearly 110,000 clones, about 90% appearing once. Sequencing was performed on peripheral blood, taken 28 days after the second AZD1222 dose. Receptor source: an adult who received the AZD1222 COVID-19 vaccine. Each CDR3 is given with its conserved first and last residue. Each record gives: clone size, J gene, V gene, D gene, CDR3 DNA, CDR3 protein. D genes are given only for firm matches. Not every row has a clone size; where given, it reads once, few, many or a size class.

>.|TRBJ2-1|TRBV11-3|.
TGTGCCAGCAGCTTAGATTTGGGGAATGAGCAGTTCTTC
CASSLDLGNEQFF
>.|TRBJ2-3|TRBV28|.
TGTGCCAGCAGTCTCCCAGGTGTCGGTGGTACAGATACGCAGTATTTT
CASSLPGVGGTDTQYF
>once|TRBJ2-1|TRBV7-8|.
TGTGCCAGCAGCTTATATGGGGGGGGCCGGAATGAGCAGTTCTTC
CASSLYGGGRNEQFF
>.|TRBJ1-2|TRBV30|.
TGTGCCTGGAGTGTAGGTACACACTATGGCTACACCTTC
CAWSVGTHYGYTF
>.|TRBJ2-3|TRBV3-1/TRBV3-2|TRBD2
TGTGCCAGCAGCCATGTTAGCGGGGGGGATCAGTATTTT
CASSHVSGGDQYF
>.|TRBJ1-2|TRBV4-1|.
TGCGCCAGCAGCCAACGGGGTAGAAGCGATGGCTACACCTTC
CASSQRGRSDGYTF
>.|TRBJ2-3|TRBV19|.
TGTGCCAGTAGTCCCGCAGGCACTAGCACAGATACGCAGTATTTT
CASSPAGTSTDTQYF
>.|TRBJ2-5|TRBV12-3/TRBV12-4|.
TGTGCCAGCAGTTTAACCCGGGGGGAGACCCAGTACTTC
CASSLTRGETQYF
>.|TRBJ1-3|TRBV6-6|.
TGTGCCAGCAGTTACGGGCAGAGCTCTGGAAACACCATATATTTT
CASSYGQSSGNTIYF
>.|TRBJ1-1|TRBV7-9|TRBD1
TGTGCCAGCAGCCTGACCCCATTTGTACAGGGGGAAACTGAAGCTTTCTTT
CASSLTPFVQGETEAFF
>.|TRBJ1-1|TRBV6-5|.
TGTGCCAGCAGTTACTCATCAGGGTACGCTTTCTTT
CASSYSSGYAFF
>.|TRBJ1-6|TRBV23-1|.
TGCGCCAGCAGTCAATCCGGACGGCTCGACTCACCCCTCCACTTT
CASSQSGRLDSPLHF
>.|TRBJ1-1|TRBV4-3|.
TGCGCCAGCAGCCAAGATCTGAGGGCCACGGAGTGTGTCTTT
CASSQDLRATECVF
>.|TRBJ2-7|TRBV28|TRBD2
TGTGCCAGCGCGCGTGGGAGGGAGTATAGCGAGCAGTACTTC
CASARGREYSEQYF
>.|TRBJ1-3|TRBV19|.
TGTGCCAGTAGTATAGACGATCGCTCTGGAAACACCATATATTTT
CASSIDDRSGNTIYF
>.|TRBJ2-7|TRBV28|.
TGTGCCAGCAGTTTAGGTGGGAGCTCCTACGAGCAGTACTTC
CASSLGGSSYEQYF
>.|TRBJ1-6|TRBV27|.
TGTGCCAGCAGGGACTCCCGAGGGAATTCACCCCTCCACTTT
CASRDSRGNSPLHF
>.|TRBJ2-3|TRBV12-5|.
TGTGCTAGTGGCTTACAGGGCATAACGCAGTATTTT
CASGLQGITQYF
>.|TRBJ1-1|TRBV11-2|.
TGTGCCAGCAGCTCCGCTCCGGGGTATGAAGCTTTCTTT
CASSSAPGYEAFF
>.|TRBJ1-2|TRBV7-2|.
TGTGCCAGCAGCTTATCGACGGGAGATTCTAACTATGGCTACACCTTC
CASSLSTGDSNYGYTF
>.|TRBJ1-4|TRBV3-1/TRBV3-2|.
TGTGCCAGCAGCTACCGGGACGCTTTTGGTGAAAAACTGTTTTTT
CASSYRDAFGEKLFF
>.|TRBJ1-2|TRBV5-1|.
TGCGCCAGTGCAGGGGAGGACTATGGCTACACCTTC
CASAGEDYGYTF
>.|TRBJ2-7|TRBV19|.
TGTGCCAGTAGTACAGGTTACGAGCAGTACTTC
CASSTGYEQYF
>.|TRBJ1-1|TRBV7-3|.
TGTGCCAGCAGCTTCAGGGGCGGGACTGAAGCTTTCTTT
CASSFRGGTEAFF
>.|TRBJ1-2|TRBV28|TRBD1
TGTGCCAGCAGAGATACAGGGGCTTCTAACTATGGCTACACCTTC
CASRDTGASNYGYTF
>.|TRBJ1-1|TRBV14|.
TGTGCCAGCAGCATTATAACTCGCAAAGCTTTCTTT
CASSIITRKAFF
>.|TRBJ1-1|TRBV30|TRBD1
TGTGCCTGGAGTCCGACAGGGGGAAGGACTGAAGCTTTCTTT
CAWSPTGGRTEAFF
>.|TRBJ1-2|TRBV2|.
TGTGCCAGCAGCCCAGAGGAGGTTTATGGCTACACCTTC
CASSPEEVYGYTF
>.|TRBJ1-1|TRBV27|.
TGTGCCAGCAGTCCATGGGGAGAGAACACTGAAGCTTTCTTT
CASSPWGENTEAFF
>few|TRBJ1-2|TRBV30|TRBD1
TGTGCCGGACGGGGACAGTCCCTCTTTGGGGGCTACACCTTC
CAGRGQSLFGGYTF
>.|TRBJ1-2|TRBV28|.
TGTGCCAGCAGTTTCGGAAACGGGGGAGGGGGCTACACCTTC
CASSFGNGGGGYTF
>.|TRBJ1-6|TRBV4-1|.
TGCGCCAGCAGCCCCCGCGGGGCAGGGATGAGCTCCTATAATTCACCCCTCCACTTT
CASSPRGAGMSSYNSPLHF
>.|TRBJ2-7|TRBV27|.
TGTGCCAGCAGTTCCCGGACTAAGAATGTCTACGAGCAGTACTTC
CASSSRTKNVYEQYF
>few|TRBJ2-7|TRBV15|.
TGTGCCACCAGCAGTGACTGGGGGGAGACCTACGAGCAGTACTTC
CATSSDWGETYEQYF
>.|TRBJ2-3|TRBV18|TRBD2
TGTGCCAGCTCTCGGACTAGCGCCACTAGCCGCACAGATACGCAGTATTTT
CASSRTSATSRTDTQYF
>.|TRBJ1-1|TRBV25-1|TRBD1
TGTGCCAGCAGAGGGGGCGGGAGCACTGAAGCTTTCTTT
CASRGGGSTEAFF
>once|TRBJ2-7|TRBV18|TRBD2
TGTGCCAGCTCACCACCATCAGCGGGGGGGACCTACGAGCAGTACTTC
CASSPPSAGGTYEQYF
>.|TRBJ2-7|TRBV30|TRBD1
TGTGCCTGGGAGCAGACAGGGGCCTCCTACGAGCAGTACTTC
CAWEQTGASYEQYF
>.|TRBJ1-1|TRBV18|TRBD1
TGTGCCAGCTCAGGACAGGGGAAAGGAACTGAAGCTTTCTTT
CASSGQGKGTEAFF
>.|TRBJ1-4|TRBV29-1|.
TGCAGCGTTGAAGACCCGGACGGGAATGAAAAACTGTTTTTT
CSVEDPDGNEKLFF
>.|TRBJ2-2|TRBV4-2|.
TGTGCCAGCAGCCCCCCCGGGCTCATTAACACCGGGGAGCTGTTTTTT
CASSPPGLINTGELFF
>.|TRBJ1-1|TRBV4-1|TRBD1
TGCGCCAGCAGCGGGACAGGGATGAACACTGAAGCTTTCTTT
CASSGTGMNTEAFF
>few|TRBJ2-7|TRBV4-1|TRBD1
TGCGCCAGCAGCCACCGGGACAGGGGGCTTGAGCAGTACTTC
CASSHRDRGLEQYF
>.|TRBJ1-5|TRBV28|.
TGTGCCAGCAGTTTCCTTCCGGATAGCAATCAGCCCCAGCATTTT
CASSFLPDSNQPQHF
>.|TRBJ1-1|TRBV5-5|TRBD1
TGTGCCAGCAGCTTGGTATTCGGACAGGTGAACACTGAAGCTTTCTTT
CASSLVFGQVNTEAFF
>few|TRBJ2-3|TRBV6-5|.
TGTGCCAGCAGTCTGGAAAGCACAGATACGCAGTATTTT
CASSLESTDTQYF
>.|TRBJ2-3|TRBV28|TRBD2
TGTGCCAGCAGTCTCCCGGGGGGAGGGACAGATACGCAGTATTTT
CASSLPGGGTDTQYF
>.|TRBJ2-7|TRBV15|TRBD2
TGTGCCACCAGCAGAGGGGGGAGGGGTGAATACGAGCAGTACTTC
CATSRGGRGEYEQYF
>.|TRBJ2-7|TRBV7-9|.
TGTGCCAGCAGCTTAGACTTGGTATACGAGCAGTACTTC
CASSLDLVYEQYF
>.|TRBJ2-1|TRBV7-3|TRBD2
TGTGCCAGCAGCCACGGGACTAGCCCCATAGACAATGAGCAGTTCTTC
CASSHGTSPIDNEQFF
>.|TRBJ2-7|TRBV6-5|.
TGTGCCAGCAGGGAGAGCGGGACAAAACCCTACGAGCAGTACTTC
CASRESGTKPYEQYF
>.|TRBJ2-2|TRBV7-9|.
TGTGCCAGCAGCCAGTCCACCACGGGGGTGGAGCTGTTTTTT
CASSQSTTGVELFF